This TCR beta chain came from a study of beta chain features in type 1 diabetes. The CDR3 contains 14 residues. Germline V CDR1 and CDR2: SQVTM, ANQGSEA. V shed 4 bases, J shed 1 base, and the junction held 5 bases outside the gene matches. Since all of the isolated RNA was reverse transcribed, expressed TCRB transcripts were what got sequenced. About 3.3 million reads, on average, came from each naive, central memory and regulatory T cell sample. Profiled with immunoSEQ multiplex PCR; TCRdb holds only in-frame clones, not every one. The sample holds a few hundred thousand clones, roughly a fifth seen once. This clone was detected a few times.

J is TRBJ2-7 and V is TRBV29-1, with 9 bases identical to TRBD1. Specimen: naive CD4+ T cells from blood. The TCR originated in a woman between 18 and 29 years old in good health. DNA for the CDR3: TGCAGCGTTGGGGGGACAGGGACTTCCTACGAGCAGTACTTC. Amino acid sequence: CSVGGTGTSYEQYF.